Each of the 18 T cell receptor beta chains below was sequenced from the same sample in a study of radiation and T cells in renal cell carcinoma (dated by TCRdb to 2020 to 2021). The method behind the library was the immunoSEQ multiplex PCR assay. TCRdb carries this immuneACCESS record with in-frame sequences only. Its versions omit some clonotypes, under half of them owing to an unresolved V gene in the studies checked, with the rest unexplained. In all, the sample holds roughly 160,000 clones, and about 87% of those were seen once. The leading ten clones occupy over 9% of the sample. The label giving this sample's time point can be read as: blood 4 weeks post-SBRT, at nephrectomy. Taken with the paper, the label for treatment or condition translates to: 15 Gy SBRT to primary tumor, nephrectomy 4 weeks later. The sample in question was blood, obtained from a patient whose treatment included radiotherapy and nephrectomy. These receptor sequences come from a woman between 45 and 60 years old with renal cell carcinoma.

This sequence joins TRBV19 and TRBJ1-2; the D is unclear. The CDR3 length is 12 residues. Germline values: CDR1 LNHDA, CDR2 SQIVND (reference sequence). The V gene lost 6 bases and the J gene lost 0 bases, with 5 bases spanning the gap. DNA of the CDR3: TGTGCCAGTAGCCGGACTAACTATGGCTACACCTTC. The encoded protein is CASSRTNYGYTF.

This chain uses TRBV5-1 with TRBJ1-1; 8 nucleotides match TRBD1. Trimming at V came to 0 bases and at J to 3 bases, leaving 4 bases not matched to a gene. The CDR3 runs to 15 residues. Germline V gene sequence: CDR1 SGHRS, CDR2 YFSETQ. CDR3 in DNA: TGCGCCAGCAGCTTGGGTCCGGGACAGGACACTGAAGCTTTCTTT. The encoded protein is CASSLGPGQDTEAFF.

This chain links TRBV15 with TRBJ2-3; TRBD2 matches at 9 bases. The V segment lost 2 bases and the J segment 3 bases; nucleotides outside the gene matches: 6. Looked up from germline, CDR1 is LNHNV and CDR2 is YYDKDF (reference sequence). CDR3 length: 16 amino acids. CDR3: CATSRSLAGGTDTQYF. The CDR3 DNA reads as TGTGCCACCAGCAGATCCCTGGCGGGGGGGACAGATACGCAGTATTTT. The full variable domain, with the rest looked up from reference TRBV15 and TRBJ2-3, is DAMVIQNPRYQVTQFGKPVTLSCSQTLNHNVMYWYQQKSSQAPKLLFHYYDKDFNNEADTPDNFQSRRPNTSFCFLDIRSPGLGDTAMYLCATSRSLAGGTDTQYFGPGTRLTVL.

This chain connects TRBV7-9 to TRBJ2-1, with 10 bases fitting TRBD2. Trimming took 4 bases from V and 4 from J; bases not matched to a gene: 10. There are 17 residues in the CDR3. CDR1 and CDR2 from the germline V gene are SEHNR and FQNEAQ (reference sequence). CDR3: CASSSDFLAGAYNEQFF. The DNA of the CDR3 is TGTGCCAGCAGCTCCGACTTTCTAGCGGGGGCTTACAATGAGCAGTTCTTC.

The rearrangement uses TRBV6-5 and TRBJ2-3, with D perhaps being TRBD1 or TRBD2 (5 bases each). The V end was cut by 2 bases, the J end by 2 bases, with 11 bases between. Per germline, CDR1 MNHEY and CDR2 SVGAGI. The CDR3 extends over 15 amino acids. The chain's CDR3 is CASSYQGRLTDTQYF. The CDR3 region has the DNA TGTGCCAGCAGTTACCAGGGACGGCTCACAGATACGCAGTATTTT.

V and J are TRBV2 and TRBJ1-1; the D gene is possibly TRBD1 (6 bases). CDR1 SNHLY and CDR2 FYNNEI come from the germline V gene. V shed 8 bases and J shed 1 base, with 14 bases lying between them. The CDR3 is 14 amino acids. Here the CDR3 reads CASRAGTPNTEAFF. The CDR3 DNA is TGTGCCAGCCGCGCCGGGACACCGAACACTGAAGCTTTCTTT.

The chain uses TRBV4-2 and TRBJ2-2; D unresolved. V was trimmed by 0 bases and J by 6 bases, leaving 5 bases between them. The CDR3 consists of 13 residues. Germline-derived CDR1 and CDR2 are LGHNA and YNFKEQ. CDR3 region: CASSQDLAGELFF. The CDR3 coding sequence is TGTGCCAGCAGCCAAGATCTCGCCGGGGAGCTGTTTTTT.

The gene calls are TRBV7-2 and TRBJ1-1; TRBD1 agrees at 8 bases. Germline CDR1 SGHTA, CDR2 FQGNSA. The CDR3 has 13 residues. The junction had 8 bases not matched to a gene; V was cut back by 7 bases and J by 7 bases. The chain's CDR3 is CASNDRGRYEAFF. The DNA for the CDR3 is TGTGCCAGCAACGACAGGGGACGTTATGAAGCTTTCTTT.

This chain joins TRBV7-8 and TRBJ1-1, with a weak D call TRBD1 (5 bases). The CDR3 extends over 12 amino acids. Trimming took 5 bases from V and 7 from J, leaving 11 bases between them. CDR1 and CDR2 from the germline V gene are SGHVS and FQNEAQ. Written as DNA, the CDR3 is TGTGCCAGCAGCCGAGGGGCAGATGAAGCTTTCTTT. Amino acids: CASSRGADEAFF.

This clone has at least ten counts. The genes are TRBV7-8 and TRBJ2-3; 9 nucleotides line up with TRBD2. CDR3 size: 18 residues. V lost 3 bases to trimming and J lost 2 bases; unmatched junction nucleotides: 12. CDR1 and CDR2 (germline): SGHVS, FQNEAQ. The CDR3 loop reads CASSFDSSVAGDTDTQYF. CDR3 DNA sequence: TGTGCCAGCAGCTTCGATTCTAGCGTAGCGGGGGACACAGATACGCAGTATTTT. Full variable domain (outside the CDR3, taken from reference TRBV7-8 and TRBJ2-3): GAGVSQSPRYKVAKRGQDVALRCDPISGHVSLFWYQQALGQGPEFLTYFQNEAQLDKSGLPSDRFFAERPEGSVSTLKIQRTQQEDSAVYLCASSFDSSVAGDTDTQYFGPGTRLTVL.

The chain joins TRBV29-1 to TRBJ2-5; D assignment may be TRBD1 or TRBD2 (5 bases each). The length of the CDR3 is 13 residues. Trimming took off 4 bases at V and 9 bases at J, with 18 bases between the two ends. CDR1 is SQVTM, CDR2 ANQGSEA, per germline. For the CDR3, the DNA is TGCAGCGTTGTGGGCAGTGGGGGTCGGGCCCAGTACTTC. Residues: CSVVGSGGRAQYF. The whole variable domain, remainder taken from reference TRBV29-1 and TRBJ2-5, is SAVISQKPSRDICQRGTSLTIQCQVDSQVTMMFWYRQQPGQSLTLIATANQGSEATYESGFVIDKFPISRPNLTFSTLTVSNMSPEDSSIYLCSVVGSGGRAQYFGPGTRLLVL.

The CDR3: CASSSRTTRPQAFF. The CDR3 DNA reads TGTGCCAGCAGTTCCCGGACGACTCGACCTCAAGCTTTCTTT. The chain combines TRBV6-5 with TRBJ1-1, with no clear D. The V end was cut by 4 bases, the J end by 9 bases, with 18 bases between. Germline CDR1 reads MNHEY; CDR2 reads SVGAGI. The CDR3 has 14 amino acids.

The chain couples TRBV5-4 to TRBJ2-2; TRBD1 matches at 7 bases. The germline gives CDR1 SGHNT, CDR2 YYREEE (reference sequence). The CDR3 extends over 14 amino acids. The junction had 9 bases not matched to a gene; V was cut back by 5 bases and J by 8 bases. The CDR3 DNA reads TGTGCCAGCAGTCGACAGGGCGTAGGTGGGGAGCTGTTTTTT. Protein sequence: CASSRQGVGGELFF. Filled out from reference TRBV5-4 and TRBJ2-2, the complete variable domain reads ETGVTQSPTHLIKTRGQQVTLRCSSQSGHNTVSWYQQALGQGPQFIFQYYREEENGRGNFPPRFSGLQFPNYSSELNVNALELDDSALYLCASSRQGVGGELFFGEGSRLTVL.

This chain uses TRBV27 with TRBJ2-3, with 7 bases identical to TRBD1. Germline CDR1 is MNHEY and CDR2 is SMNVEV (reference sequence). J was trimmed by 4 bases and V by 2 bases; bases with no gene match: 6. The CDR3 is made up of 15 amino acids. CDR3: CASSLGDRVSDTQYF. The CDR3 coding sequence is TGTGCCAGCAGTTTAGGCGACAGGGTTTCAGATACGCAGTATTTT.

The rearrangement joins TRBV5-1 to TRBJ2-7, with TRBD2 identical over 8 bases. The CDR3 runs 16 residues. Germline loops: CDR1 SGHRS, CDR2 YFSETQ. V lost 4 bases to trimming and J lost 2 bases; unmatched junction nucleotides: 11. The CDR3: CASSHGGALRAYEQYF. The CDR3 DNA follows: TGCGCCAGCAGCCACGGGGGGGCTCTCAGGGCCTACGAGCAGTACTTC.

This clone has just one count. The CDR3 here is CASSADNQETQYF. Here the CDR3 DNA reads TGTGCCAGCAGTGCGGACAATCAAGAGACCCAGTACTTC. This rearrangement joins TRBV2 to TRBJ2-5, with a tentative D call TRBD1 (5 bases). CDR1 is SNHLY and CDR2 is FYNNEI in the germline V gene. CDR3 size: 13 residues. Trimming removed 4 bases from V and 2 bases from J, with 8 bases in between.

V usage is TRBV25-1 and J usage is TRBJ2-5; D gene ambiguous. The CDR3 extends over 15 amino acids. Trimming pared 6 bases from V and 0 bases from J, leaving 14 bases between. Germline loops: CDR1 MGHDK, CDR2 SYGVNS. The CDR3 DNA sequence: TGTGCCAGCAGCGACCTAACAGCGTACCAAGAGACCCAGTACTTC. This sequence encodes CASSDLTAYQETQYF.

The J gene is TRBJ1-2, the V gene TRBV5-8; perhaps TRBD1 as D (5 bases). Per the germline V gene, CDR1 is SGHTS and CDR2 is YDEGEE. V was cut by 4 bases and J by 6 bases, with 16 bases left in between. CDR3 length: 14 residues. Here the CDR3 DNA reads TGTGCCAGCAGCCCCATCGGCCAGGGACATGGCTACACCTTC. Its translation is CASSPIGQGHGYTF.